The TCR beta chain described here comes from a study of blood T cell repertoires in COVID-19. The CDR3 spans 17 residues. Trimming removed 5 bases from V and 2 bases from J; junction bases left unmatched: 12. Germline loops: CDR1 SEHNR, CDR2 FQNEAQ (reference sequence). Assay used: immunoSEQ multiplex PCR; TCRdb lists only in-frame clones, some missing. The profile shows 95,000 or so clones, around nine tenths of them singletons. This TCR came from a woman aged 70-85 years with acute or convalescent COVID-19. Sequenced sample: peripheral blood. The rearrangement uses TRBV7-9 and TRBJ1-5, with TRBD1 identical over 7 bases. The CDR3 region has the DNA TGTGCCAGCAGCAATTCCCCAACCGGGACAGGCAATCAGCCCCAGCATTTT. Its translation: CASSNSPTGTGNQPQHF.